A selection of T cell receptor beta chains follows, all from one sample in a study of T cell responses to AZD1222 COVID-19 vaccine. Here immunoSEQ multiplex PCR was the method, and the copy in TCRdb shows in-frame clones only, minus some. Seen here are 150,000 to 200,000 clones, under 95% observed once, and the top ten hold more than 1.1%. The sequenced sample was peripheral blood, obtained on day 0 of AZD1222 vaccination. The source is an adult in good health. CDR3s include the opening cysteine and the closing phenylalanine or tryptophan. The D gene is left open where the match is weak. Some rows have no size entry. The others give once, few or many, or a class for an expanded clone.

d_call j_call clone_size v_call cdr3_aa cdr3_nt
NA TRBJ1-4 NA TRBV20-1 CSASRGATNEKLFF TGCAGTGCTAGTCGGGGTGCAACTAATGAAAAACTGTTTTTT
NA TRBJ2-3 NA TRBV29-1 CSAQFGPDTQYF TGCAGCGCCCAATTCGGTCCAGATACGCAGTATTTT
NA TRBJ1-1 NA TRBV3-1/TRBV3-2 CASSQEKPFGTPLEAFF TGTGCCAGCAGCCAAGAAAAACCGTTCGGGACACCACTGGAAGCTTTCTTT
NA TRBJ1-2 NA TRBV5-4 CASRPSRTTNYGYTF TGTGCCAGCCGCCCCTCTAGGACAACTAACTATGGCTACACCTTC
NA TRBJ2-1 NA TRBV6-4 CASSDSTIPPYNEQFF TGTGCCAGCAGTGACTCGACTATCCCCCCTTACAATGAGCAGTTCTTC
NA TRBJ1-1 NA TRBV7-6 CASSLAVQGNTEAFF TGTGCCAGCAGCTTAGCAGTTCAGGGCAACACTGAAGCTTTCTTT
NA TRBJ2-7 NA TRBV30 CAWSVLGIEQYF TGTGCCTGGAGTGTACTTGGTATCGAGCAGTACTTC
NA TRBJ1-1 once TRBV3-1/TRBV3-2 CASSQDMGANTEAFF TGTGCCAGCAGCCAAGATATGGGGGCGAACACTGAAGCTTTCTTT
TRBD2 TRBJ2-7 NA TRBV6-2/TRBV6-3 CASSSSPEAGTTKQYF TGTGCCAGCAGTTCTAGCCCCGAGGCGGGGACTACGAAGCAGTACTTC
NA TRBJ2-5 NA TRBV11-1 CASSLDFQETQYF TGTGCCAGCAGCTTAGATTTCCAAGAGACCCAGTACTTC
NA TRBJ1-3 NA TRBV2 CASRSDGAGNTIYF TGTGCCAGCAGGTCTGACGGGGCTGGAAACACCATATATTTT
NA TRBJ2-7 NA TRBV27 CASSLLGGEQYF TGTGCCAGCAGTCTCCTCGGGGGCGAGCAGTACTTC
NA TRBJ1-3 NA TRBV4-2 CASSQDPNQGYGNTIYF TGTGCCAGCAGCCAAGATCCCAACCAGGGATACGGAAACACCATATATTTT
NA TRBJ1-5 once TRBV7-8 CASSLGALPNQPQHF TGTGCCAGCAGCTTAGGGGCGTTACCTAATCAGCCCCAGCATTTT
NA TRBJ1-2 NA TRBV6-1 CASSEADTNYGYTF TGTGCCAGCAGCGAAGCTGACACTAACTATGGCTACACCTTC
TRBD2 TRBJ2-3 NA TRBV6-4 CASSDRGLAGGREDTQYF TGTGCCAGCAGTGACCGGGGACTAGCGGGGGGCCGGGAAGATACGCAGTATTTT
NA TRBJ2-3 NA TRBV10-1 CASSESNTLSTDTQYF TGCGCCAGCAGTGAGTCAAACACTCTAAGCACAGATACGCAGTATTTT
NA TRBJ1-1 NA TRBV28 CASSRGDTSNTEAFF TGTGCCAGCAGTCGGGGGGACACCTCGAACACTGAAGCTTTCTTT
TRBD2 TRBJ2-1 NA TRBV3-1/TRBV3-2 CASSHGGLGLSYNEQFF TGTGCCAGCAGCCACGGAGGACTAGGCCTTTCTTACAATGAGCAGTTCTTC
TRBD1 TRBJ1-1 NA TRBV10-1 CASSDRTGGPKAFF TGCGCCAGCAGCGATAGGACAGGGGGCCCCAAAGCTTTCTTT
NA TRBJ1-4 NA TRBV27 CASRPDRKNEKLFF TGTGCCAGTCGCCCAGACAGGAAGAATGAAAAACTGTTTTTT
NA TRBJ1-1 once TRBV14 CASSQGGGLRNTEAFF TGTGCCAGCAGCCAAGGGGGGGGACTGAGGAACACTGAAGCTTTCTTT
NA TRBJ1-1 NA TRBV7-9 CASSSVVGGEAFF TGTGCCAGCAGCTCGGTGGTGGGGGGAGAGGCTTTCTTT
NA TRBJ2-2 NA TRBV11-2 CASSLLRGVNTGELFF TGTGCCAGCAGCTTACTCCGCGGAGTGAACACCGGGGAGCTGTTTTTT
NA TRBJ1-3 NA TRBV11-2 CASSTVMRRSSGNTIYF TGTGCCAGCAGCACCGTAATGAGGAGGAGCTCTGGAAACACCATATATTTT
NA TRBJ1-2 NA TRBV19 CASSLNYGYTF TGTGCCAGTAGTCTTAACTATGGCTACACCTTC
TRBD1 TRBJ1-1 NA TRBV5-1 CASSSTPIPGTGLQGDTEAFF TGCGCCAGCAGCTCGACCCCTATCCCCGGGACAGGTTTGCAGGGAGACACTGAAGCTTTCTTT